The 23 T cell receptor beta chains below all came from one sample that was sequenced in a study of graft-versus-host responses after intestinal transplantation. These receptors have no known antigen. Data came from immunoSEQ multiplex PCR; TCRdb stores just in-frame clones and leaves some out. The sample has 100,000 or so clones; about 92% are singletons. This specimen was unstimulated CD8+ T cells sorted from spleen or lymph node cells, taken before intestinal transplant. The receptors derive from a human donor who received an intestinal transplant.

The chain employs TRBV30 and TRBJ1-2, with D hard to call. Trimming removed 0 bases at V and 5 bases at J, with 16 bases between. Per germline, CDR1 GTSNPN and CDR2 SVGIG (reference sequence). The CDR3 has 15 residues. DNA of the CDR3: TGTGCCTGGAGTGTACGAGGATCCCGGCGGTATGGCTACACCTTC. Translated, it gives CAWSVRGSRRYGYTF.

V gene TRBV21-1 combines with J gene TRBJ2-1; the table's D call of TRBD1 was not tested on the DNA. TRBV21-1 is a listed pseudogene. The CDR3 runs 18 residues. The CDR3 DNA sequence: TGTGCCAGCAGCCCTCACCGGCGACAAGGGGCAACCTACAATGAGCAGTTCTTC. Residues: CASSPHRRQGATYNEQFF.

This chain connects TRBV4-1 to TRBJ1-6; tentatively, D is TRBD1 (6 bases). Germline CDR1 MGHRA, CDR2 YSYEKL. V shed 2 bases and J shed 8 bases, with 10 bases lying between them. The CDR3 is 14 residues long. CDR3 region: CASSQQGMDSPLHF. In DNA form, the CDR3 reads TGCGCCAGCAGCCAACAGGGGATGGATTCACCCCTCCACTTT.

This clone was seen only once. The gene calls are TRBV6-1 and TRBJ2-1; D possibly corresponds to TRBD1 (6 bases). Germline V gene sequence: CDR1 MNHNS, CDR2 SASEGT. The V end was cut by 5 bases, the J end by 4 bases, with 9 bases between. This CDR3 has 13 amino acids. CDR3: CASSRQEYNEQFF. The CDR3, as DNA: TGTGCCAGCAGTCGACAGGAGTACAATGAGCAGTTCTTC.

The rearrangement uses TRBV2 and TRBJ1-2; D is ambiguous. Germline CDR1 SNHLY, CDR2 FYNNEI. This CDR3 contains 14 residues. Trimming took 4 bases from V and 0 from J, leaving 9 bases between them. The CDR3 region is CASSGAEANYGYTF. The CDR3 DNA sequence: TGTGCCAGCAGTGGGGCAGAAGCTAACTATGGCTACACCTTC.

V usage is TRBV19 and J usage is TRBJ1-2; 12 nucleotides line up with TRBD1. CDR3 length: 16 amino acids. The germline V gene encodes CDR1 LNHDA and CDR2 SQIVND (reference sequence). V lost 5 bases, J lost 6 bases, and 10 bases stayed unmatched. CDR3 in DNA: TGTGCCAGTAGTTCCGGGACAGGGGGCATTCAGAATGGCTACACCTTC. Residues: CASSSGTGGIQNGYTF.

The rearrangement joins TRBV27 to TRBJ2-2; unclear D gene. The CDR3 has 14 residues. Per the germline V gene, CDR1 is MNHEY and CDR2 is SMNVEV (reference sequence). V lost 1 base and J lost 1, with 4 bases in between. DNA for the CDR3: TGTGCCAGCAGTTTATACGGGAACACCGGGGAGCTGTTTTTT. Its protein is CASSLYGNTGELFF.

V usage is TRBV10-3 and J usage is TRBJ2-1, with a weak D call TRBD2 (7 bases). Germline CDR1 and CDR2: ENHRY and SYGVKD. V lost 0 bases and J lost 9, with 9 bases in between. CDR3 length equals 13 residues. This chain's CDR3 is CAISESGGAEQFF. DNA of the CDR3: TGTGCCATCAGTGAGTCGGGGGGGGCTGAGCAGTTCTTC.

The gene calls are TRBV27 and TRBJ1-1, with TRBD1 as a possible D gene (6 bases). V gave up 2 bases and J gave up 0 bases, with 13 bases separating them. CDR3 length equals 16 residues. Germline CDR1 and CDR2: MNHEY and SMNVEV (reference sequence). The CDR3, as DNA: TGTGCCAGCAGTTTAATCGGGGGGCGAATGAACACTGAAGCTTTCTTT. Translating it yields CASSLIGGRMNTEAFF.

The chain employs TRBV27 and TRBJ2-5, with 10 bases identical to TRBD2. This CDR3 is 15 amino acids long. From germline, CDR1 is MNHEY and CDR2 SMNVEV (reference sequence). V gave up 5 bases and J gave up 2 bases; unmatched junction bases: 5. Here the CDR3 DNA reads TGTGCCAGCAGTCCCGCTAGCGGGGGACAAGAGACCCAGTACTTC. Protein product: CASSPASGGQETQYF.

The V call is TRBV7-6, the J call TRBJ2-1; 9 nucleotides line up with TRBD1. In germline, CDR1 is SGHVS, CDR2 FNYEAQ. CDR3 size: 17 residues. V was clipped by 1 base and J by 4 bases; unmatched bases: 8. CDR3 in amino acids: CASSLVSGTGTYNEQFF. CDR3 bases: TGTGCCAGCAGCTTAGTCTCTGGGACAGGGACTTACAATGAGCAGTTCTTC.

V usage is TRBV7-8 and J usage is TRBJ2-1; 8 nucleotides agree with TRBD2. J lost 5 bases, V lost 3 bases, and 9 bases had no gene match. The germline V gene encodes CDR1 SGHVS and CDR2 FQNEAQ. The CDR3 sequence is 16 residues long. The CDR3 coding sequence is TGTGCCAGCAGCTTTGACAGCGGGGGAATAAACAATGAGCAGTTCTTC. Its protein is CASSFDSGGINNEQFF. The full variable domain, its missing parts supplied by reference TRBV7-8 and TRBJ2-1, is GAGVSQSPRYKVAKRGQDVALRCDPISGHVSLFWYQQALGQGPEFLTYFQNEAQLDKSGLPSDRFFAERPEGSVSTLKIQRTQQEDSAVYLCASSFDSGGINNEQFFGPGTRLTVL.

This clone came up once. Additional DNA sequences in this sample encode the identical CDR3. This chain joins TRBV7-9 and TRBJ1-1, with TRBD1 matching 8 bases. Trimming removed 5 bases from V and 2 bases from J; junction bases left unmatched: 4. The CDR3 contains 14 residues. CDR1 and CDR2 (germline): SEHNR, FQNEAQ (reference sequence). Here the CDR3 reads CASSAGQGNTEAFF. The CDR3 DNA reads as TGTGCCAGCAGCGCAGGACAGGGAAACACTGAAGCTTTCTTT.

This chain uses TRBV5-1 with TRBJ1-1; D unclear. The germline gives CDR1 SGHRS, CDR2 YFSETQ. CDR3 length equals 15 residues. Trimming stripped 3 bases from V and 2 bases from J, with 14 bases between. CDR3 protein: CASSSGEVLNTEAFF. In nucleotides, the CDR3 is TGCGCCAGCAGCTCCGGGGAGGTTCTAAACACTGAAGCTTTCTTT.

The chain couples TRBV9 to TRBJ2-3; TRBD2 matches 12 bases. With V trimmed by 2 bases and J by 0 bases, 1 base remained unmatched. Germline loops: CDR1 SGDLS, CDR2 YYNGEE. CDR3 length equals 16 residues. The CDR3 reads CASSVGTSGSTDTQYF. The CDR3 coding sequence is TGTGCCAGCAGCGTTGGGACTAGCGGGAGCACAGATACGCAGTATTTT.

CDR3 sequence: CASSLRQTDSPLHF. The CDR3 DNA sequence: TGCGCCAGCAGCTTGAGGCAGACAGATTCACCCCTCCACTTT. The V and J genes are TRBV5-1 and TRBJ1-6, with D perhaps TRBD1 (5 bases). V gave up 1 base and J gave up 8 bases, with 10 bases separating them. Germline CDR1 is SGHRS and CDR2 is YFSETQ. CDR3 length: 14 residues.

This clone was observed a few times. The chain recombines TRBV2 with TRBJ2-7; 7 positions match TRBD1. J was trimmed by 3 bases and V by 6 bases; bases with no gene match: 8. Per germline, CDR1 SNHLY and CDR2 FYNNEI. This CDR3 has 14 amino acids. The CDR3: CASRRQGVDYEQYF. CDR3 DNA sequence: TGTGCCAGCAGAAGGCAGGGGGTGGACTACGAGCAGTACTTC.

This chain uses TRBV5-1 with TRBJ1-4; 10 bases map to TRBD1. The V and J ends lost 1 base and 5 bases, in that order; junction bases with no gene match: 5. Germline CDR1 reads SGHRS; CDR2 reads YFSETQ. CDR3 size: 16 residues. CDR3 residues: CASSLLGQGRNEKLFF. The CDR3 coding sequence is TGCGCCAGCAGCTTGCTGGGACAGGGGCGCAATGAAAAACTGTTTTTT.

This clone was seen only once. V is TRBV5-4 and J is TRBJ1-1; D is ambiguous. The CDR3 runs to 13 residues. Germline V gives CDR1 SGHNT, CDR2 YYREEE (reference sequence). The germline V and J ends were trimmed by 9 bases and 1 base, with 13 bases remaining between them. Here the CDR3 reads CATSQDGNTEAFF. In DNA, the CDR3 is TGTGCCACGTCTCAGGATGGGAACACTGAAGCTTTCTTT.

The V and J genes are TRBV14 and TRBJ2-7, with 9 bases that match TRBD1. Germline V gene sequence: CDR1 SGHDN, CDR2 FVKESK. CDR3 length equals 18 residues. V shed 0 bases, J shed 2 bases, and the junction held 11 bases outside the gene matches. In DNA form, the CDR3 reads TGTGCCAGCAGCCAAGACCTACCCGGGACAGGGCCCCCCTACGAGCAGTACTTC. Translating gives CASSQDLPGTGPPYEQYF.

The chain employs TRBV7-9 and TRBJ2-2; D is perhaps TRBD1 (5 bases). The CDR3 totals 16 residues. Trimming took off 7 bases at V and 3 bases at J, with 18 bases between the two ends. In germline, CDR1 is SEHNR, CDR2 FQNEAQ (reference sequence). The CDR3 sequence is CASNPTPTVDTGELFF. In nucleotides, the CDR3 is TGTGCCAGCAACCCAACCCCGACAGTCGACACCGGGGAGCTGTTTTTT.

V usage is TRBV10-3 and J usage is TRBJ2-3, with 7 nucleotides matching TRBD1. The CDR3 is 15 amino acids. From germline, CDR1 is ENHRY and CDR2 SYGVKD. J was trimmed by 1 base and V by 6 bases; bases with no gene match: 7. In DNA form, the CDR3 reads TGTGCCATCAGATGGAACAGGGGCGGCACAGATACGCAGTATTTT. Translating it yields CAIRWNRGGTDTQYF.

The chain couples TRBV7-9 to TRBJ2-5; D is possibly TRBD2 (5 bases). The V end lost 5 bases, the J end lost 2 bases, and 12 bases lay between the germline ends. Germline values: CDR1 SEHNR, CDR2 FQNEAQ (reference sequence). This CDR3 contains 14 residues. The DNA of the CDR3 is TGTGCCAGCAGCGGACGGGAAAAACAAGAGACCCAGTACTTC. This codes for CASSGREKQETQYF.